Shown below are 19 T cell receptor beta chains from a single sample sequenced in a study of cytomegalovirus exposure and HLA in healthy donors. The PCR employed 60 Vbeta primers together with 13 Jbeta primers. The repertoire was sequenced with immunoSEQ multiplex PCR; TCRdb's copy has only in-frame clones and lacks some. This table has roughly 180,000 clones, 85% appearing once. The sequenced sample was PBMCs. The receptors were sampled from a boy under 10 years old in good health and CMV-seronegative.

This chain links TRBV7-9 with TRBJ1-4; maybe TRBD1 (5 bases). CDR1 SEHNR and CDR2 FQNEAQ come from the germline V gene (reference sequence). CDR3 length: 14 amino acids. V was cut by 4 bases and J by 4 bases, with 10 bases left in between. The CDR3 nucleotides are TGTGCCAGCAGCTCGGGACTGAATAATGAAAAACTGTTTTTT. The encoded protein is CASSSGLNNEKLFF.

The CDR3 reads CASSQDPDRGRDQPQHF. The CDR3 DNA is TGTGCCAGCAGCCAAGATCCGGACAGGGGGCGAGATCAGCCCCAGCATTTT. The chain combines TRBV4-2 with TRBJ1-5, with 11 bases lining up with TRBD1. The germline V gene encodes CDR1 LGHNA and CDR2 YNFKEQ. The CDR3 is made up of 17 amino acids. The ends lost 0 bases at V and 5 bases at J; junction bases unmatched: 6.

The chain couples TRBV5-1 to TRBJ2-1; 8 bases align to TRBD2. Losses at the gene ends were 1 base for V and 3 bases for J; bases not matched to a gene: 6. The CDR3 is 16 residues long. Germline CDR1 SGHRS, CDR2 YFSETQ. The CDR3 region is CASSLIGGGLYNEQFF. The DNA for the CDR3 is TGCGCCAGCAGCTTGATCGGGGGGGGGCTCTACAATGAGCAGTTCTTC.

The chain joins TRBV28 to TRBJ2-2; 16 nucleotides match TRBD2. CDR1 is MDHEN and CDR2 is SYDVKM in the germline V gene. Trimming removed 6 bases from V and 4 bases from J; junction bases left unmatched: 8. The CDR3 is 18 residues long. The DNA for the CDR3 is TGTGCCAGCAGCCCGGGACTAGCGGGGGGGCGCGGCACCGGGGAGCTGTTTTTT. It codes for CASSPGLAGGRGTGELFF.

V and J are TRBV6-1 and TRBJ2-3; TRBD2 aligns across 8 bases. V lost 4 bases to trimming and J lost 5 bases; unmatched junction nucleotides: 11. CDR3 size: 16 residues. From germline, CDR1 is MNHNS and CDR2 SASEGT. CDR3 nucleotides: TGTGCCAGCAGTGCCGGGACTAGTGCATTGGGAGATACGCAGTATTTT. Its translation is CASSAGTSALGDTQYF.

The gene calls are TRBV6-1 and TRBJ2-3, with a weak D call TRBD1 (5 bases). This CDR3 is built from 16 residues. The germline V and J ends were trimmed by 0 bases and 0 bases, with 10 bases remaining between them. Germline V gene lookup returns CDR1 MNHNS and CDR2 SASEGT. The CDR3 DNA sequence: TGTGCCAGCAGTGAAGCGCACAGGTCGAGCACAGATACGCAGTATTTT. Protein product: CASSEAHRSSTDTQYF.

The chain carries TRBV7-9 and TRBJ2-3; the D is unclear. V lost 5 bases and J lost 3, with 15 bases in between. The CDR3 is made up of 15 amino acids. Germline lookup yields CDR1 SEHNR and CDR2 FQNEAQ (reference sequence). The CDR3 region is CASSPRVAFTDTQYF. The CDR3 region has the DNA TGTGCCAGCAGCCCCCGGGTGGCCTTTACAGATACGCAGTATTTT. The whole variable domain, remainder taken from reference TRBV7-9 and TRBJ2-3, is DTGVSQNPRHKITKRGQNVTFRCDPISEHNRLYWYRQTLGQGPEFLTYFQNEAQLEKSRLLSDRFSAERPKGSFSTLEIQRTEQGDSAMYLCASSPRVAFTDTQYFGPGTRLTVL.

The chain employs TRBV5-4 and TRBJ1-3, with a possible D match to TRBD1 (5 bases). Trimming shortened V by 4 bases and J by 3 bases, and 14 bases separated the two germline ends. The germline V gene has CDR1 SGHNT and CDR2 YYREEE (reference sequence). The CDR3 has 15 amino acids. CDR3 amino acids: CASSPGGFSGNTIYF. DNA of the CDR3: TGTGCCAGCAGCCCGGGGGGGTTCAGTGGAAACACCATATATTTT.

This clone was observed once. The chain has TRBV6-5 and TRBJ2-3; a weak D match, TRBD2 (7 bases). Germline assignment: CDR1 MNHEY and CDR2 SVGAGI. Trimming pared 0 bases from V and 4 bases from J, leaving 14 bases between. The CDR3 has 16 amino acids. This chain's CDR3 is CASSYSGGGASDTQYF. The CDR3 coding sequence is TGTGCCAGCAGTTACTCGGGTGGGGGGGCCTCAGATACGCAGTATTTT.

The V call is TRBV6-5, the J call TRBJ2-3; TRBD2 matches at 7 bases. V dropped 0 bases and J dropped 4; count of bases not matched to a gene: 7. The germline V gene has CDR1 MNHEY and CDR2 SVGAGI. CDR3 size: 16 residues. DNA of the CDR3: TGTGCCAGCAGTTACTCGGGCGGGAGTAGGCCAGATACGCAGTATTTT. Its translation: CASSYSGGSRPDTQYF.

The chain uses TRBV5-1 and TRBJ1-4; 11 bases line up with TRBD1. CDR1 and CDR2 (germline): SGHRS, YFSETQ. Trimming cost V 4 bases and J 5 bases; bases outside gene matches: 4. The CDR3 is 15 residues long. CDR3 in amino acids: CASSTGTGGNEKLFF. The CDR3 bases are TGCGCCAGCAGCACGGGGACAGGGGGAAATGAAAAACTGTTTTTT.

This clone appeared once. This sequence joins TRBV28 and TRBJ2-7, with a possible D match to TRBD2 (6 bases). The V end lost 6 bases, the J end lost 2 bases, and 17 bases lay between the germline ends. The V gene's germline CDR1 is MDHEN and CDR2 SYDVKM. The CDR3 sequence is 15 residues long. CDR3 residues: CASRSRERFPYEQYF. CDR3 nucleotide sequence: TGTGCCAGCAGGTCCCGGGAGAGGTTCCCCTACGAGCAGTACTTC.

The chain employs TRBV25-1 and TRBJ1-5; 11 positions match TRBD1. The trim removed 3 bases at V and 2 bases at J, leaving 6 bases unmatched. The CDR3 loop spans 17 amino acids. Germline CDR1 and CDR2: MGHDK and SYGVNS. The CDR3 here is CASSDGTGGLGNQPQHF. As DNA, the CDR3 is TGTGCCAGCAGTGATGGGACAGGGGGACTCGGCAATCAGCCCCAGCATTTT.

The rearrangement uses TRBV6-5 and TRBJ1-5; 9 bases fit TRBD1. CDR1 and CDR2 (germline): MNHEY, SVGAGI. V lost 5 bases, J lost 4 bases, and 6 bases stayed unmatched. The CDR3 has 15 amino acids. The CDR3 bases are TGTGCCAGCAGTGACTATGGACAGGGGAATCAGCCCCAGCATTTT. This sequence encodes CASSDYGQGNQPQHF.

This chain uses TRBV5-3 with TRBJ2-7, with D maybe TRBD1 (5 bases). TRBV5-3 is reported as an ORF; its role is uncertain. There are 12 residues in the CDR3. The V end lost 6 bases, the J end lost 2 bases, and 9 bases lay between the germline ends. CDR3 protein: CARKGATYEQYF. CDR3 bases: TGTGCCAGAAAAGGGGCCACCTACGAGCAGTACTTC.

The rearrangement links TRBV5-1 to TRBJ1-2; D perhaps matches TRBD1 (5 bases). Trimming cost V 0 bases and J 2 bases, with 11 bases left between them. The CDR3 contains 15 residues. The germline CDR1 and CDR2 sequences are SGHRS and YFSETQ. CDR3 coding DNA: TGCGCCAGCAGCTTGGTCGACAGCACCAACTATGGCTACACCTTC. Amino acids: CASSLVDSTNYGYTF. Complete variable domain (other parts from reference TRBV5-1 and TRBJ1-2): KAGVTQTPRYLIKTRGQQVTLSCSPISGHRSVSWYQQTPGQGLQFLFEYFSETQRNKGNFPGRFSGRQFSNSRSEMNVSTLELGDSALYLCASSLVDSTNYGYTFGSGTRLTVV.

This clone was observed a single time. The rearrangement links TRBV7-9 to TRBJ1-1, with a weak D call TRBD1 (5 bases). V was shortened by 5 bases and J by 4 bases, with 8 bases between the two germline ends. This CDR3 region has 12 residues. Germline assignment: CDR1 SEHNR and CDR2 FQNEAQ (reference sequence). The CDR3 here is CASSKGATEAFF. The CDR3 region has the DNA TGTGCCAGCAGCAAAGGGGCCACTGAAGCTTTCTTT. The entire variable domain, with the rest obtained from reference TRBV7-9 and TRBJ1-1, is as follows: DTGVSQNPRHKITKRGQNVTFRCDPISEHNRLYWYRQTLGQGPEFLTYFQNEAQLEKSRLLSDRFSAERPKGSFSTLEIQRTEQGDSAMYLCASSKGATEAFFGQGTRLTVV.

CDR3 DNA: TGTGCCAGCAGCGGGACAGGGGGTGGTTCTGTGGATGAGCAGTTCTTC. Its translation: CASSGTGGGSVDEQFF. This chain links TRBV5-5 with TRBJ2-1, with 11 bases matching TRBD1. Trimming removed 4 bases from V and 8 bases from J; junction bases left unmatched: 11. CDR3 length: 16 residues. Germline V gene sequence: CDR1 SGHKS, CDR2 YYEKEE (reference sequence).

This clone showed up just a few times. V usage is TRBV19 and J usage is TRBJ2-2; 8 nucleotides match TRBD2. The J segment lost 3 bases and the V segment lost 4 bases, leaving 7 bases of the junction unmatched. Germline-derived CDR1 and CDR2 are LNHDA and SQIVND (reference sequence). The CDR3 runs to 16 residues. This chain's CDR3 is CASSRTGGPDTGELFF. The CDR3 region has the DNA TGTGCCAGTAGTAGGACGGGAGGGCCCGACACCGGGGAGCTGTTTTTT. Complete variable domain (other parts from reference TRBV19 and TRBJ2-2): DGGITQSPKYLFRKEGQNVTLSCEQNLNHDAMYWYRQDPGQGLRLIYYSQIVNDFQKGDIAEGYSVSREKKESFPLTVTSAQKNPTAFYLCASSRTGGPDTGELFFGEGSRLTVL.